Below, 16 T cell receptor beta chains from the same sample are listed, as sequenced in a study of blood T cell repertoires in COVID-19. Clones were sequenced by immunoSEQ multiplex PCR, and TCRdb holds only the in-frame ones, with some missing. The table records 50,000 to 65,000 clones, roughly 79% of them present only once. Sequenced input: peripheral blood. The receptors shown here come from a woman between 55 and 75 years old with acute or convalescent COVID-19.

The rearrangement links TRBV30 to TRBJ1-5, with unresolved D. Trimming stripped 5 bases from V and 2 bases from J, with 10 bases between. Germline V CDR1 and CDR2: GTSNPN, SVGIG (reference sequence). The CDR3 has 13 amino acids. CDR3 residues: CAWGASRNQPQHF. DNA of the CDR3: TGTGCCTGGGGCGCGTCCCGCAATCAGCCCCAGCATTTT.

CDR3 nucleotides: TGTGCCAGCAGCTTAACCCTTGGGGCAAATGGCTACACCTTC. It encodes CASSLTLGANGYTF. This sequence joins TRBV7-6 and TRBJ1-2; D possibly corresponds to TRBD1 (5 bases). V was pared by 2 bases and J by 6 bases, with 13 bases between. The CDR3 loop spans 14 amino acids. Germline loops: CDR1 SGHVS, CDR2 FNYEAQ.

The genes are TRBV15 and TRBJ2-7, with D possibly matching TRBD1 (6 bases). V dropped 5 bases and J dropped 0 bases, with 14 bases sitting between them. The CDR3 has 15 amino acids. Germline lookup yields CDR1 LNHNV and CDR2 YYDKDF (reference sequence). The CDR3 DNA reads TGTGCCACCAGCCTGGGACACTTTAACTCCTACGAGCAGTACTTC. Translation gives CATSLGHFNSYEQYF.

This clone has a handful of counts. The chain has TRBV21-1 and TRBJ1-5; the table's D call, TRBD1, was not checked against the DNA. TRBV21-1 is described as a pseudogene. CDR3 length: 17 amino acids. The CDR3: CASSKRVRGESNQPQHF. CDR3 nucleotides: TGTGCCAGCAGCAAACGGGTCAGGGGAGAAAGCAATCAGCCCCAGCATTTT.

J is TRBJ1-4 and V is TRBV10-1; 12 bases map to TRBD1. The CDR3 consists of 17 residues. The ends lost 3 bases at V and 3 bases at J; junction bases unmatched: 5. CDR1 WNHNN and CDR2 SYGVQD come from the germline V gene (reference sequence). This chain's CDR3 is CASSDSGQGASNEKLFF. The DNA for the CDR3 is TGCGCCAGCAGTGACTCGGGACAGGGGGCTTCTAATGAAAAACTGTTTTTT.

This chain links TRBV4-1 with TRBJ1-2; D uncertain. CDR3 length equals 13 residues. CDR1 MGHRA and CDR2 YSYEKL come from the germline V gene. V was pared by 0 bases and J by 4 bases, with 6 bases between. The CDR3 DNA reads TGCGCCAGCAGCCAAGATCGCGGCTATGGCTACACCTTC. Protein sequence: CASSQDRGYGYTF.

The chain has TRBV12-3 or TRBV12-4 and TRBJ1-2; D is possibly TRBD1 (5 bases). V lost 1 base to trimming and J lost 5 bases, with 8 bases between them. The CDR3 totals 13 residues. DNA for the CDR3: TGTGCCAGCAGTTTAGACCCAGGGTATGGCTACACCTTC. Amino acid sequence: CASSLDPGYGYTF.

The chain has TRBV29-1 and TRBJ1-5, with TRBD1 as a possible D gene (5 bases). Trimming shortened V by 6 bases and J by 1 base, and 7 bases separated the two germline ends. The CDR3 is 12 residues long. Germline CDR1 SQVTM, CDR2 ANQGSEA. CDR3 sequence: CSVGASNQPQHF. CDR3 bases: TGCAGCGTAGGGGCGAGCAATCAGCCCCAGCATTTT.

The chain recombines TRBV6-6 with TRBJ1-1; D gene ambiguous. The CDR3 extends over 10 amino acids. Germline lookup yields CDR1 MNHNY and CDR2 SVGAGI (reference sequence). Trimming shortened V by 4 bases and J by 7 bases, and 4 bases separated the two germline ends. In nucleotides, the CDR3 is TGTGCCAGCAGTTTTAATGAAGCTTTCTTT. This codes for CASSFNEAFF.

V gene TRBV24-1 combines with J gene TRBJ1-1; D possibly corresponds to TRBD1 (6 bases). V was cut by 2 bases and J by 2 bases, with 11 bases left in between. Germline assignment: CDR1 KGHDR and CDR2 SFDVKD. The CDR3 is 15 amino acids. The CDR3 sequence is CATSDSRGVNTEAFF. CDR3 coding DNA: TGTGCCACCAGTGATTCCAGGGGAGTAAACACTGAAGCTTTCTTT.

This chain uses TRBV7-2 with TRBJ1-3; D not resolved. The CDR3 is made up of 15 amino acids. Trimming stripped 7 bases from V and 0 bases from J, with 13 bases between. The germline V gene encodes CDR1 SGHTA and CDR2 FQGNSA. The CDR3 reads CASTLDGNSGNTIYF. The CDR3 DNA reads as TGTGCCAGCACTTTAGACGGGAACTCTGGAAACACCATATATTTT.

The J gene is TRBJ2-1, the V gene TRBV5-1, with D possibly being TRBD2 (5 bases). This CDR3 contains 15 residues. Germline CDR1 and CDR2: SGHRS and YFSETQ. V lost 0 bases and J 1 base, leaving 8 bases between the germline ends. The CDR3 is CASSLEGGSYNEQFF. Here the CDR3 DNA reads TGCGCCAGCAGCTTGGAAGGCGGGTCCTACAATGAGCAGTTCTTC.

This chain links TRBV27 with TRBJ2-3, with a weak D call TRBD2 (6 bases). Trimming pared 2 bases from V and 3 bases from J, leaving 12 bases between. This CDR3 has 15 residues. CDR1 is MNHEY and CDR2 is SMNVEV in the germline V gene (reference sequence). CDR3 DNA: TGTGCCAGCAGTTTAGGGACGGCGGGGACAGATACGCAGTATTTT. It is translated as CASSLGTAGTDTQYF.

This chain joins TRBV4-2 and TRBJ2-5, with D possibly being TRBD1 (6 bases). This CDR3 region has 14 residues. The V end lost 4 bases, the J end lost 2 bases, and 11 bases lay between the germline ends. The germline gives CDR1 LGHNA, CDR2 YNFKEQ. The CDR3 sequence is CASSPRQDQETQYF. For the CDR3, the DNA is TGTGCCAGCAGCCCACGACAGGATCAAGAGACCCAGTACTTC.

This chain uses TRBV6-2 or TRBV6-3 with TRBJ2-6; D is possibly TRBD1 (6 bases). Deletions cut 2 bases from V and 2 bases from J, with 7 bases between. The germline V gene has CDR1 MNHEY and CDR2 SVGEGT. The CDR3 contains 15 residues. CDR3: CASSYGQTGANVLTF. CDR3 in DNA: TGTGCCAGCAGTTACGGACAGACTGGGGCCAACGTCCTGACTTTC.

The chain is built from TRBV13 and TRBJ2-1, with 8 bases aligning to TRBD2. In germline, CDR1 is PRHDT, CDR2 FYEKMQ (reference sequence). V lost 1 base, J lost 2 bases, and 4 bases stayed unmatched. This CDR3 has 16 amino acids. CDR3 bases: TGTGCCAGCAGCTTAGTGACTAGCGCGGCCTACAATGAGCAGTTCTTC. Encoded protein: CASSLVTSAAYNEQFF.